This T cell receptor beta chain was sequenced for a study of blood T cell repertoires in COVID-19. Study-level information: Acute-phase and convalescent COVID-19 samples originated in the United States, Italy and Spain. The analysed material was cDNA or gDNA that came from T cells, B-cell-depleted T cells, or PBMCs.

Per the authors' pipeline: Amplified reference gene primers provided the basis for estimating nucleated cell counts. TCRdb's table, derived via immunoSEQ multiplex PCR, lists solely in-frame clones and lacks some. The DNA gave D and trimming, while V, J and clone size come from that table. In the table there are a few hundred thousand clones, approximately 84% of which are singletons. CDR3 length: 17 amino acids. CDR1 is LGHNA and CDR2 is YNFKEQ in the germline V gene. Trimming cost V 4 bases and J 2 bases, with 17 bases left between them. The origin of this receptor is a man aged 40-49 years with acute or convalescent COVID-19. Sample: peripheral blood. The V call is TRBV4-2, the J call TRBJ2-2, with a tentative D call TRBD1 (6 bases). Here the CDR3 DNA reads TGTGCCAGCAGCCGCTCAGGATCAGGGGCAAACACCGGGGAGCTGTTTTTT. It is translated as CASSRSGSGANTGELFF.